This record concerns one T cell receptor (beta chain) sequence. This record belongs to a study of blood T cell repertoires in COVID-19. The CDR3 has 15 amino acids. Trimming stripped 2 bases from V and 5 bases from J, with 15 bases between. CDR1 and CDR2 from the germline V gene are SGHAT and FQNNGV. Repertoires were generated with immunoSEQ multiplex PCR, while TCRdb's copy carries only in-frame clones and drops some. Counted here are fewer than 250,000 clones, around 89% occurring once; the ten biggest clones make up about 4.5%. The sequenced material came from peripheral blood. The chain links TRBV11-2 to TRBJ2-5; tentatively, D is TRBD2 (6 bases). The receptor was isolated from a human donor in a cohort sampled during active COVID-19. As DNA, the CDR3 is TGTGCCAGCAGCTTAATGTCTGGGGGGTGGGAGACCCAGTACTTC. Translating gives CASSLMSGGWETQYF.